One and the same sample provided the 2 T cell receptor beta chains below, sequenced in a study of T cells in Graves' hyperthyroidism and ophthalmopathy. Amplification targeted TCR beta CDR3 regions from RNA transcripts. The primer set for the first-round RT-PCR of the TCR CDR3 was HTBI. TCRdb analysed the multiplex PCR reads with MiXCR anew, one entry per CDR3 protein. Seen here are fewer than 650,000 distinct CDR3 sequences, approximately 14% observed once, and the top ten hold about 4.5%. The specimen was blood. Every receptor here comes from a woman aged 40 to 55 with Graves' ophthalmopathy.

Ten or more counts support this clonotype. J is TRBJ1-6 and V is TRBV11-2; no firm D call. The CDR3 is 16 amino acids. Germline V gene lookup returns CDR1 SGHAT and CDR2 FQNNGV. V was pared by 2 bases and J by 0 bases, with 8 bases between. The CDR3 here is CASSLRASSYNSPLHF. DNA of the CDR3: TGTGCCAGCAGCTTACGGGCGAGCTCCTATAATTCACCCCTCCACTTT.

The V call is TRBV6-2 or TRBV6-3, the J call TRBJ2-3, with D perhaps matching TRBD1 or TRBD2 (5 bases each). Germline assignment: CDR1 MNHEY and CDR2 SVGEGT. This CDR3 has 13 residues. The V and J ends lost 4 bases and 10 bases respectively, with 15 bases between them. Here the CDR3 reads CASSSPGANSQYF. In DNA, the CDR3 is TGTGCCAGCAGTTCTCCCGGGGCAAATTCGCAGTATTTT.